Below are 7 T cell receptor beta chains sequenced from a single sample in a study of T cell responses to AZD1222 COVID-19 vaccine. Generated by immunoSEQ multiplex PCR, the TCRdb table keeps only in-frame clones and is missing some. The top ten clones hold under 2% of a sample with around 200,000 clones, 90% to 95% of them seen once. The material was peripheral blood, obtained 28 days after the second AZD1222 dose. Receptors originate from an adult who received the AZD1222 COVID-19 vaccine.

This clone came up once. The chain carries TRBV6-2 or TRBV6-3 and TRBJ2-1; 11 bases are shared with TRBD2. The CDR3 is 14 residues long. Per germline, CDR1 MNHEY and CDR2 SVGEGT. Trimming removed 5 bases from V and 14 bases from J; junction bases left unmatched: 11. The CDR3 nucleotides are TGTGCCAGCAGTAAACTCAACCCGACTAGCGGGGAGTTCTTC. Translation: CASSKLNPTSGEFF.

The V and J genes are TRBV19 and TRBJ2-3, with D possibly matching TRBD2 (5 bases). CDR3 size: 16 residues. V lost 1 base and J lost 1, with 12 bases in between. Per the germline V gene, CDR1 is LNHDA and CDR2 is SQIVND (reference sequence). Here the CDR3 reads CASSIALGRGTDTQYF. The CDR3 DNA reads as TGTGCCAGTAGTATAGCTCTTGGGCGGGGCACAGATACGCAGTATTTT.

The chain links TRBV7-9 to TRBJ2-1, with TRBD2 identical over 10 bases. Germline lookup yields CDR1 SEHNR and CDR2 FQNEAQ (reference sequence). The junction had 7 bases not matched to a gene; V was cut back by 5 bases and J by 0 bases. The length of the CDR3 is 17 residues. In DNA form, the CDR3 reads TGTGCCAGCAGCCAACGGACTAGCGGAAACTCCTACAATGAGCAGTTCTTC. It yields the protein CASSQRTSGNSYNEQFF.

The rearrangement joins TRBV4-3 to TRBJ1-1; D possibly corresponds to TRBD1 (5 bases). The CDR3 has 14 residues. V lost 0 bases, J lost 1 base, and 6 bases lay in between. CDR1 is LGHNA and CDR2 is YSLEER in the germline V gene. The CDR3 nucleotides are TGCGCCAGCAGCCAAGATAGGGGGAACACTGAAGCTTTCTTT. This translates into CASSQDRGNTEAFF.

The rearrangement links TRBV6-1 to TRBJ2-4; D may be TRBD2 (6 bases). V was trimmed by 2 bases and J by 0 bases, leaving 17 bases between them. The CDR3 runs to 18 residues. CDR1 is MNHNS, CDR2 SASEGT, per germline. The CDR3 DNA sequence: TGTGCCAGCAGTGAACCGGGATGGAGGGACTTAGCCAAAAACATTCAGTACTTC. This sequence encodes CASSEPGWRDLAKNIQYF.

This chain joins TRBV30 and TRBJ2-5; unclear D gene. V was trimmed by 3 bases and J by 2 bases, leaving 13 bases between them. The CDR3 covers 14 residues. Germline CDR1 and CDR2: GTSNPN and SVGIG (reference sequence). The CDR3 DNA is TGTGCCTGGAGGTCCATACGGAGTCAAGAGACCCAGTACTTC. Translating gives CAWRSIRSQETQYF.

This chain connects TRBV29-1 to TRBJ1-1; D unclear. Trimming stripped 2 bases from V and 2 bases from J, with 6 bases between. The CDR3 is 12 residues long. Looked up from germline, CDR1 is SQVTM and CDR2 is ANQGSEA. CDR3 DNA: TGCAGCGTTGAATTGGGAAACACTGAAGCTTTCTTT. It codes for CSVELGNTEAFF.